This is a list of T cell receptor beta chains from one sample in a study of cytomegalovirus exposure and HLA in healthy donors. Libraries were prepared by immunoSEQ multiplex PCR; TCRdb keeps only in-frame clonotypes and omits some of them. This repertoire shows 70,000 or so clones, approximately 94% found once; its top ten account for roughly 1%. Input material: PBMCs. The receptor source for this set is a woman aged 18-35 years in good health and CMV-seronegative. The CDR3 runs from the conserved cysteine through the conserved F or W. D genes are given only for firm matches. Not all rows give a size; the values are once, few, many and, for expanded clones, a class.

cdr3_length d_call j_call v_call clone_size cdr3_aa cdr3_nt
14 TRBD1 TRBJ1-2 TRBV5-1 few CASSRGQGTYGYTF TGCGCCAGCAGCAGGGGACAGGGGACCTATGGCTACACCTTC
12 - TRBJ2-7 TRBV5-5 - CASSLGVYEQYF TGTGCCAGCAGCTTGGGCGTCTACGAGCAGTACTTC
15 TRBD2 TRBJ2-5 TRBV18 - CASSPGTSGQETQYF TGTGCCAGCTCACCGGGGACTAGTGGGCAAGAGACCCAGTACTTC
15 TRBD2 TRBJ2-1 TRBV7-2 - CASSGGTSRLNEQFF TGTGCCAGCAGCGGGGGGACTAGCAGGCTCAATGAGCAGTTCTTC
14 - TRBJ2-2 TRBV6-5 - CASSYGQPTGELFF TGTGCCAGCAGTTACGGACAGCCCACCGGGGAGCTGTTTTTT
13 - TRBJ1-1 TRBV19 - CASSIERRTEAFF TGTGCCAGTAGTATTGAGAGGCGAACTGAAGCTTTCTTT
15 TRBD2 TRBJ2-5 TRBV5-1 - CASSLETSGQETQYF TGCGCCAGCAGCTTGGAAACTAGCGGACAAGAGACCCAGTACTTC
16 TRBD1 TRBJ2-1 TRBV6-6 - CASTNWGQGADNEQFF TGTGCCAGCACGAACTGGGGACAGGGGGCAGACAATGAGCAGTTCTTC
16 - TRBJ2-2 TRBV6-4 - CASSASPSGYTGELFF TGTGCCAGCAGTGCCTCTCCTTCGGGATACACCGGGGAGCTGTTTTTT
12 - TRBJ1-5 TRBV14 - CASSQGVQPQHF TGTGCCAGCAGCCAAGGAGTACAGCCCCAGCATTTT
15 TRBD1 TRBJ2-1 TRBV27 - CASGIGTGPYNEQFF TGTGCCAGCGGAATAGGGACAGGGCCCTACAATGAGCAGTTCTTC
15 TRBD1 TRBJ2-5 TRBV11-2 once CASSFGTGIGETQYF TGTGCCAGCAGCTTTGGGACAGGGATAGGAGAGACCCAGTACTTC
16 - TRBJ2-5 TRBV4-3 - CASSQEAGPGLETQYF TGCGCCAGCAGCCAAGAGGCCGGACCAGGGTTGGAGACCCAGTACTTC
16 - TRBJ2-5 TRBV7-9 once CASSLERGRGEETQYF TGTGCCAGCAGCTTAGAGCGGGGCAGGGGAGAAGAGACCCAGTACTTC
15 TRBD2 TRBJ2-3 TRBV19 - CASSIADGDYTTQYF TGTGCCAGTAGTATAGCTGACGGGGACTATACGACGCAGTATTTT
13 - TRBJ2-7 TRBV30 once CAPGRTGAWEQYF TGTGCCCCGGGGAGGACGGGAGCGTGGGAGCAGTATTTC
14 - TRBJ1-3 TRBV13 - CASSLTYSGNTIYF TGTGCCAGCAGCTTAACCTACTCTGGAAACACCATATATTTT
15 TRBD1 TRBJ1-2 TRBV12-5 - CASGSRQGMRYGYTF TGTGCTAGTGGTTCACGACAGGGGATGCGCTATGGCTACACCTTC
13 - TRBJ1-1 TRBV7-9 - CAGLQGPGTEAFF TGTGCCGGCCTCCAGGGCCCCGGGACTGAAGCTTTCTTT
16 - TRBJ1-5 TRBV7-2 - CASSLRGGGSNQPQHF TGTGCCAGCAGCTTAAGGGGGGGCGGTAGCAATCAGCCCCAGCATTTT
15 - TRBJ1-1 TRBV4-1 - CASSQVSEGNTEAFF TGCGCCAGCAGCCAAGTTTCTGAGGGGAACACTGAAGCTTTCTTT
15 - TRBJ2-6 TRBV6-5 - CASSYVFSGANVLTF TGTGCCAGCAGTTACGTCTTCTCTGGGGCCAACGTCCTGACTTTC
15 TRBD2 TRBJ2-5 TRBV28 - CASSLGGRGQETQYF TGTGCCAGCAGTTTGGGCGGGAGAGGCCAAGAGACCCAGTACTTC
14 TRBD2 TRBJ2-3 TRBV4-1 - CASSQVSGADTQYF TGCGCCAGCAGCCAAGTGAGCGGGGCAGATACGCAGTATTTT
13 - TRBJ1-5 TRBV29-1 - CSVGGAGGQPQHF TGCAGCGTTGGGGGGGCGGGGGGGCAGCCCCAGCATTTT
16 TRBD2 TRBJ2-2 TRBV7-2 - CASSLQAGGRTGELFF TGTGCCAGCAGCTTGCAAGCGGGGGGACGCACCGGGGAGCTGTTTTTT
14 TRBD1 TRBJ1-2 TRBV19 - CASNPGQGAAGYTF TGTGCCAGTAATCCGGGACAGGGGGCTGCTGGCTACACCTTC
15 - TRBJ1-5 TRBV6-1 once CASSAPDRKGQPQHF TGTGCCAGCAGTGCCCCGGACAGAAAGGGCCAGCCCCAGCATTTT
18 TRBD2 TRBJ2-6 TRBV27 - CASTSQLAGVSGANVLTF TGTGCCAGCACTTCTCAACTAGCGGGGGTCTCTGGGGCCAACGTCCTGACTTTC
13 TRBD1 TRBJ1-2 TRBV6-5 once CASSDRDNYGYTF TGTGCCAGCAGTGACAGGGATAACTATGGCTACACCTTC
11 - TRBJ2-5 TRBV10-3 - CAITSRGTQYF TGTGCCATCACCTCTCGGGGGACCCAGTACTTC
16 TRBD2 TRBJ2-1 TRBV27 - CASSLFSAGGYNEQFF TGTGCCAGCAGTTTATTTTCGGCGGGAGGTTACAATGAGCAGTTCTTC
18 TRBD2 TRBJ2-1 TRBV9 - CASSQGPRLAGGHDEQFF TGTGCCAGCAGTCAAGGGCCCCGACTAGCGGGGGGGCACGATGAGCAGTTCTTC